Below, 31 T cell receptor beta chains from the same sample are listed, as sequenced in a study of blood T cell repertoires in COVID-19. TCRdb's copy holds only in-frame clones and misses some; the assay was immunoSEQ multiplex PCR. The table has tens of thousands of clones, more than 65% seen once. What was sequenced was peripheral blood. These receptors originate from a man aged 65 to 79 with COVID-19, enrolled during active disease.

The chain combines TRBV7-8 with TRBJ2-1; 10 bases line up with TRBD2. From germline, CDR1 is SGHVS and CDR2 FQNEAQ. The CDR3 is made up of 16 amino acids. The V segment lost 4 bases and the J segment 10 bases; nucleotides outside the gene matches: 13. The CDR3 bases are TGTGCCAGCAGCTCCCGACTAGCGGGTGGCGGGAGGGAGCAGTTCTTC. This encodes CASSSRLAGGGREQFF.

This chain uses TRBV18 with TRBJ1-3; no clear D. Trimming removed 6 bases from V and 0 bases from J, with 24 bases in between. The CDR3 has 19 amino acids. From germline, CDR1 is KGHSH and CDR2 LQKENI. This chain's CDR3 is CASSARVEGPTHSGNTIYF. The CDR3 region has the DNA TGTGCCAGCTCGGCCCGGGTGGAGGGCCCCACCCACTCTGGAAACACCATATATTTT. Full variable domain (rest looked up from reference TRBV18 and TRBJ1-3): NAGVMQNPRHLVRRRGQEARLRCSPMKGHSHVYWYRQLPEEGLKFMVYLQKENIIDESGMPKERFSAEFPKEGPSILRIQQVVRGDSAAYFCASSARVEGPTHSGNTIYFGEGSWLTVV.

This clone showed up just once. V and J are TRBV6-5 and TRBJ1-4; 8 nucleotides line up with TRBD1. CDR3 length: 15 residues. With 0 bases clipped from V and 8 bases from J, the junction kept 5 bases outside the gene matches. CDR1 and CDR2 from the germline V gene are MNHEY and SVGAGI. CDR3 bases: TGTGCCAGCAGTTACTCCGGGACAGGAAAGGAAAAACTGTTTTTT. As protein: CASSYSGTGKEKLFF.

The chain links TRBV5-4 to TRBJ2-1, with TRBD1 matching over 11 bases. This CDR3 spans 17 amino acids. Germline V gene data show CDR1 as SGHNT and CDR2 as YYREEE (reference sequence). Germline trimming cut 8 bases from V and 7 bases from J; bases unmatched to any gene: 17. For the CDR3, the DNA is TGTGCCAGTTCCAAGATTGGACAGGGGGCTATTTATAATGAGCAGTTCTTC. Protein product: CASSKIGQGAIYNEQFF.

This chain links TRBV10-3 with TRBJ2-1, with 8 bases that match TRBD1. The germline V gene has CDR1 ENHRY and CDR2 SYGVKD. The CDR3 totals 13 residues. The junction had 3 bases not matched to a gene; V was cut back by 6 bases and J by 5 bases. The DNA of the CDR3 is TGTGCCATCAGCGGACAGGGTGACAATGAGCAGTTCTTC. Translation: CAISGQGDNEQFF.

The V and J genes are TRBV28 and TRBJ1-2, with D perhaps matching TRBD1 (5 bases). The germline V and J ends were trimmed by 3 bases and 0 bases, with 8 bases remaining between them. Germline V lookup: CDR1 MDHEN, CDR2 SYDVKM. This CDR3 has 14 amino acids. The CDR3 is CASSLTVTNYGYTF. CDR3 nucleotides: TGTGCCAGCAGTTTGACAGTTACTAACTATGGCTACACCTTC.

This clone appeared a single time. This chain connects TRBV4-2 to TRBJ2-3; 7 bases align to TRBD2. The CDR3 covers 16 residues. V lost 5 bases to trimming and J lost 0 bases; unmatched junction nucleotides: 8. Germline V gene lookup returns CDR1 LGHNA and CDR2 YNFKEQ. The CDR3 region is CASSLLSSGSTDTQYF. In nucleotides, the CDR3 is TGTGCCAGCAGCTTACTCTCTAGCGGTAGCACAGATACGCAGTATTTT.

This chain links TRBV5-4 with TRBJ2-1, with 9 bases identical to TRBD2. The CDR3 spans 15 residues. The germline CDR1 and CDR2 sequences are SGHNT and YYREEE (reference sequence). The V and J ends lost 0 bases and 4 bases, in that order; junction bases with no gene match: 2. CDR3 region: CASSLAAGGYNEQFF. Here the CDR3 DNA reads TGTGCCAGCAGCTTGGCAGCGGGAGGTTACAATGAGCAGTTCTTC.

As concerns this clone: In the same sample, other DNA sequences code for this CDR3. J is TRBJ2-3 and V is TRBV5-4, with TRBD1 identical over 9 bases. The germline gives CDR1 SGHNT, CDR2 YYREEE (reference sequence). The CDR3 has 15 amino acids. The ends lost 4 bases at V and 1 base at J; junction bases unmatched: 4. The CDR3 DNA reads TGTGCCAGCAGCCCCGGGGACAGGGGCACAGATACGCAGTATTTT. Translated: CASSPGDRGTDTQYF. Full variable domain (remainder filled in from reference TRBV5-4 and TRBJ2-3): ETGVTQSPTHLIKTRGQQVTLRCSSQSGHNTVSWYQQALGQGPQFIFQYYREEENGRGNFPPRFSGLQFPNYSSELNVNALELDDSALYLCASSPGDRGTDTQYFGPGTRLTVL.

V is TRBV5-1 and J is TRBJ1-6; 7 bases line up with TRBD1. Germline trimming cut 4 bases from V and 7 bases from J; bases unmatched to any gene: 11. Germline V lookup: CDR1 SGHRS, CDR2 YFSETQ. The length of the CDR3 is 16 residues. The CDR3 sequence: CASSALPQGPNSPLHF. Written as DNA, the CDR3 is TGCGCCAGCAGCGCCTTACCACAGGGGCCAAATTCACCCCTCCACTTT. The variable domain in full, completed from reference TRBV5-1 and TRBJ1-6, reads KAGVTQTPRYLIKTRGQQVTLSCSPISGHRSVSWYQQTPGQGLQFLFEYFSETQRNKGNFPGRFSGRQFSNSRSEMNVSTLELGDSALYLCASSALPQGPNSPLHFGNGTRLTVT.

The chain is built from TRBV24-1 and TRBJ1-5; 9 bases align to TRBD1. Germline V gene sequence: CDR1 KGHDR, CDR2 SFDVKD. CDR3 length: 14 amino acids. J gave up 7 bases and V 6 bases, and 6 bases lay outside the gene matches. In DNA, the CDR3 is TGTGCCACCAGTACACAGGGGGCGCGACAGCCCCAGCATTTT. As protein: CATSTQGARQPQHF.

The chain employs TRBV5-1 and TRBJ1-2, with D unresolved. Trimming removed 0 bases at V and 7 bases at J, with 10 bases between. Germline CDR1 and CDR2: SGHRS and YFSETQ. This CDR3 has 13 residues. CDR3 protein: CASSLDSTSGYTF. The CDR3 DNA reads TGCGCCAGCAGCTTGGACAGTACTAGTGGCTACACCTTC.

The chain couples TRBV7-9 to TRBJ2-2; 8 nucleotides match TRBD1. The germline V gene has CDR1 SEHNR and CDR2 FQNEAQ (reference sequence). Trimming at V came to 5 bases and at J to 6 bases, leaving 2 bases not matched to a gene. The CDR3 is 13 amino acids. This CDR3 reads CASSRDRSGELFF. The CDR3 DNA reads TGTGCCAGCAGCCGGGACAGGTCCGGGGAGCTGTTTTTT.

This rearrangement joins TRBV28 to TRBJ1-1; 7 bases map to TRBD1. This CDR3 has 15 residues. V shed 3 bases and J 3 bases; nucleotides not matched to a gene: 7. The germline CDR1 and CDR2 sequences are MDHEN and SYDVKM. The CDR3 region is CASSFRPGGDTEAFF. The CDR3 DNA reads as TGTGCCAGCAGTTTTCGGCCAGGGGGTGACACTGAAGCTTTCTTT.

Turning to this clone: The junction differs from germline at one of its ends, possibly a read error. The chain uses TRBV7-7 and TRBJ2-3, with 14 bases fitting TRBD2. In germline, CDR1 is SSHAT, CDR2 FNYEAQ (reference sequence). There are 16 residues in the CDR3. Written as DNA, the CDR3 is TGTGCTAGCAGCCCACGACTAGCGGGAGGGGGAGATACGCAGTATTTT. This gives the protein CASSPRLAGGGDTQYF.

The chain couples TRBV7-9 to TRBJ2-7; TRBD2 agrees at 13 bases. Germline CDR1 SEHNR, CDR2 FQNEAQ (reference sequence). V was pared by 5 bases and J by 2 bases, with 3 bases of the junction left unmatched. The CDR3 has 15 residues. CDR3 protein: CASSPGLAGAYEQYF. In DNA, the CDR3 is TGTGCCAGCAGCCCCGGACTAGCGGGAGCCTACGAGCAGTACTTC.

CDR3 loop: CASSHGGAGGSTDTQYF. The CDR3 nucleotides are TGTGCCAGCAGCCACGGGGGAGCGGGAGGGAGCACAGATACGCAGTATTTT. J is TRBJ2-3 and V is TRBV7-9, with 10 bases identical to TRBD2. V shed 5 bases, J shed 0 bases, and the junction held 8 bases outside the gene matches. The CDR3 contains 17 residues. CDR1 SEHNR and CDR2 FQNEAQ come from the germline V gene (reference sequence).

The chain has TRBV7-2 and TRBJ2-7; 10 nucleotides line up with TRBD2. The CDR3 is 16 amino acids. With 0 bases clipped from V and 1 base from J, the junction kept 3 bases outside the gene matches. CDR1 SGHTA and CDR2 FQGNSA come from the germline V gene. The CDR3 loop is CASSLAGLARSYEQYF. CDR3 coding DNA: TGTGCCAGCAGCTTAGCGGGACTAGCGCGATCCTACGAGCAGTACTTC.

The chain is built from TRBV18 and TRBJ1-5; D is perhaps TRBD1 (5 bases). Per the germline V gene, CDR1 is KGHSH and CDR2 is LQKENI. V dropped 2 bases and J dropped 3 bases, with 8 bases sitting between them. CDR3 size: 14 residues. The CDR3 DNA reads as TGTGCCAGCTCACCAGACAGCTCCAATCAGCCCCAGCATTTT. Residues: CASSPDSSNQPQHF.

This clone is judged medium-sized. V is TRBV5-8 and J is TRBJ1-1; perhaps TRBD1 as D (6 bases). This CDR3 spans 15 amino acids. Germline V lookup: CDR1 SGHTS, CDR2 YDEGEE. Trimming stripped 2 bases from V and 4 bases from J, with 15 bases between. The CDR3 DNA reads TGTGCCAGCAGCTTTACCCAGGGGAGCGGCACTGAAGCTTTCTTT. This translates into CASSFTQGSGTEAFF.

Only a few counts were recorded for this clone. The CDR3 sequence is CASPPRGTGVGTEAFF. The CDR3 bases are TGTGCCAGCCCTCCCCGCGGGACAGGGGTTGGGACTGAAGCTTTCTTT. This chain uses TRBV28 with TRBJ1-1; 10 bases fit TRBD1. CDR1 is MDHEN, CDR2 SYDVKM, per germline. J gave up 5 bases and V 8 bases, and 14 bases lay outside the gene matches. The CDR3 loop spans 16 amino acids.

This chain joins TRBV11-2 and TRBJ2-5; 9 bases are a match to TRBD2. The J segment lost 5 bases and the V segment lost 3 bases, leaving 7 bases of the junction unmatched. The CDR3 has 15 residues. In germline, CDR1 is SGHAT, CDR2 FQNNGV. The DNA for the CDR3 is TGTGCCAGCAGCTTTTATAGCGGGAGAGGGGAGACCCAGTACTTC. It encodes CASSFYSGRGETQYF.

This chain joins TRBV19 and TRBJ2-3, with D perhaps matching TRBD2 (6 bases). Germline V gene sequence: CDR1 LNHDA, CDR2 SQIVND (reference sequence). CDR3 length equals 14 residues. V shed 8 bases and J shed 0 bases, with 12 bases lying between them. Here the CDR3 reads CASGTSLSTDTQYF. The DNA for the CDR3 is TGTGCCAGTGGGACTTCCCTTAGCACAGATACGCAGTATTTT.

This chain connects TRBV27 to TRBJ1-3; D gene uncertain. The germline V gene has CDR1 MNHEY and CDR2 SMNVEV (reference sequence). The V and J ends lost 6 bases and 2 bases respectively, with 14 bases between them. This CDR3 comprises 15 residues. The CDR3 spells CASRGPRGAGNTIYF. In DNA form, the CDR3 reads TGTGCCAGCAGAGGGCCACGCGGGGCTGGAAACACCATATATTTT.

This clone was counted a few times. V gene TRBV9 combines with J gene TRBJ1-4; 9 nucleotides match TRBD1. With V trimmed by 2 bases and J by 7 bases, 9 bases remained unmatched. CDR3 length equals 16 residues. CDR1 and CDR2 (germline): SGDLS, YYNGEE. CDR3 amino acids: CASSVSTGGAGEKLFF. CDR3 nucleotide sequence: TGTGCCAGCAGCGTGTCAACAGGGGGCGCGGGTGAAAAACTGTTTTTT.

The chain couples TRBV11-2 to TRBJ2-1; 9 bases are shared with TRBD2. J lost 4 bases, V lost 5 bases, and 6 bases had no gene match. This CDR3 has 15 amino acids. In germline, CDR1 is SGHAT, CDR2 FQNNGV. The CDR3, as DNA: TGTGCCAGCAGCCAACGACTAGCGGTATACAATGAGCAGTTCTTC. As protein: CASSQRLAVYNEQFF.

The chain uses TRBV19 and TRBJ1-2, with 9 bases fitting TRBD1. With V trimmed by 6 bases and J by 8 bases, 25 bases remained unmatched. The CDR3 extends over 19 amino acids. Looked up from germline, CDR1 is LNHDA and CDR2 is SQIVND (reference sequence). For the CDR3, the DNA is TGTGCCAGTAGCAAGCCTATAACAAAGCCGGGACAGGGAGAGAGAGGCTACACCTTC. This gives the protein CASSKPITKPGQGERGYTF.

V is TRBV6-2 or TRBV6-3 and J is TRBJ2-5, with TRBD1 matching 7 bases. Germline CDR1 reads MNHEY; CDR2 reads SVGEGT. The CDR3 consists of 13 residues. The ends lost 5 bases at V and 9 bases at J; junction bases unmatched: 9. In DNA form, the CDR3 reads TGTGCCAGCAGTGACACAGGGGTTCCGGCCCAGTACTTC. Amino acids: CASSDTGVPAQYF.

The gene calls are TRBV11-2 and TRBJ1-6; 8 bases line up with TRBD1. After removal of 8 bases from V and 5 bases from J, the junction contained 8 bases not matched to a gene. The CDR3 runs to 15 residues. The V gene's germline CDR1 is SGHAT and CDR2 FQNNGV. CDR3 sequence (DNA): TGTGCCAGCCTCGTCGGGACAGGCCATAATTCACCCCTCCACTTT. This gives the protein CASLVGTGHNSPLHF.

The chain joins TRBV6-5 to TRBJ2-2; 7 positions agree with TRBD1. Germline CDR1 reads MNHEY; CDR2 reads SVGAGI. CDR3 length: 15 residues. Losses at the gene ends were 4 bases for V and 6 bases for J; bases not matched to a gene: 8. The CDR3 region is CASSSGYRGSGELFF. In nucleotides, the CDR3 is TGTGCCAGCAGTTCCGGGTACAGGGGCTCCGGGGAGCTGTTTTTT.

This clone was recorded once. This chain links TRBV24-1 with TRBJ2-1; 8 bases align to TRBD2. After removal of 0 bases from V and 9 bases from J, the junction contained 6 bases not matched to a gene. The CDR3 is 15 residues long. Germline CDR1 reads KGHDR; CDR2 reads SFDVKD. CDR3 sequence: CATSDLVAGGSEQFF. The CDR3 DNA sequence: TGTGCCACCAGTGATTTGGTGGCGGGGGGCTCTGAGCAGTTCTTC.